The 8 T cell receptor beta chains below were found in one sample sequenced in a study of control samples from healthy donors and cancer patients. The data were produced by immunoSEQ multiplex PCR, yet TCRdb's version contains in-frame clones alone and is incomplete. The repertoire holds 100,000 or so clones, just over 90% seen once, with 0.85% to 1% in the top ten. Sample: blood. The receptors here all came from a woman aged 25 to 45 in good health.

This clone was seen once. This chain links TRBV10-3 with TRBJ1-3; the D gene is possibly TRBD1 (6 bases). There are 17 residues in the CDR3. Germline CDR1 is ENHRY and CDR2 is SYGVKD. Trimming shortened V by 3 bases and J by 0 bases, and 15 bases separated the two germline ends. CDR3 in amino acids: CAISDPNRDNSGNTIYF. The CDR3 nucleotides are TGTGCCATCAGTGACCCGAATCGGGACAACTCTGGAAACACCATATATTTT.

This clone was observed a few times. The chain links TRBV6-1 to TRBJ2-3; a weak D match, TRBD1 (5 bases). The germline V and J ends were trimmed by 1 base and 14 bases, with 16 bases remaining between them. This CDR3 has 13 residues. Germline V gene sequence: CDR1 MNHNS, CDR2 SASEGT. The CDR3 region has the DNA TGTGCCAGCAGTGAAGAAAGGGGAACGGGTGGGTATTTT. Translating it yields CASSEERGTGGYF.

The J gene is TRBJ1-4, the V gene TRBV30; a possible D gene is TRBD1 (6 bases). This CDR3 is 15 amino acids long. The V gene's germline CDR1 is GTSNPN and CDR2 SVGIG (reference sequence). V gave up 4 bases and J gave up 8 bases, with 20 bases separating them. CDR3 sequence reads: CAWTQGGRGREKLFF. CDR3 nucleotides: TGTGCCTGGACTCAAGGGGGGAGGGGAAGGGAAAAACTGTTTTTT.

The genes are TRBV6-5 and TRBJ2-1; 10 bases line up with TRBD2. The CDR3 has 15 amino acids. The germline CDR1 and CDR2 sequences are MNHEY and SVGAGI. V shed 6 bases and J 1 base; nucleotides not matched to a gene: 3. The CDR3 sequence: CASRRTSGSYNEQFF. The DNA for the CDR3 is TGTGCCAGCAGGCGGACTAGCGGTTCCTACAATGAGCAGTTCTTC.

The chain employs TRBV15 and TRBJ2-3, with 10 nucleotides matching TRBD2. CDR3 length equals 16 residues. The germline V gene encodes CDR1 LNHNV and CDR2 YYDKDF (reference sequence). The J segment lost 2 bases and the V segment lost 0 bases, leaving 2 bases of the junction unmatched. This CDR3 reads CATSREAGGATDTQYF. The CDR3 DNA is TGTGCCACCAGCAGAGAAGCGGGAGGGGCCACAGATACGCAGTATTTT.

The CDR3 sequence: CASSHPGGAPNTGELFF. The CDR3 DNA sequence: TGTGCCAGCAGCCACCCAGGGGGGGCCCCTAACACCGGGGAGCTGTTTTTT. This rearrangement joins TRBV11-2 to TRBJ2-2; D assignment may be TRBD1 or TRBD2 (7 bases each). Germline V gene data show CDR1 as SGHAT and CDR2 as FQNNGV. The CDR3 length is 17 residues. The ends were cut back, 5 bases at V and 2 bases at J, with 18 bases in the middle.

The V and J genes are TRBV29-1 and TRBJ1-1; D unclear. Germline assignment: CDR1 SQVTM and CDR2 ANQGSEA. This CDR3 has 13 amino acids. Trimming took 1 base from V and 10 from J, leaving 16 bases between them. The CDR3 region has the DNA TGCAGCGTTGAAGTCCGGAGGTTTGAGGGAGCTTTCTTT. It specifies CSVEVRRFEGAFF. Full variable domain (rest looked up from reference TRBV29-1 and TRBJ1-1): SAVISQKPSRDICQRGTSLTIQCQVDSQVTMMFWYRQQPGQSLTLIATANQGSEATYESGFVIDKFPISRPNLTFSTLTVSNMSPEDSSIYLCSVEVRRFEGAFFGQGTRLTVV.

This clone was observed a single time. The DNA of the CDR3 is TGTGCCAGCAGCCCCCGGACTTCGAATGAGCAGTTCTTC. Its translation is CASSPRTSNEQFF. V gene TRBV5-4 combines with J gene TRBJ2-1; tentative D call: TRBD2 (5 bases). V was pared by 4 bases and J by 7 bases, with 12 bases between. Germline lookup yields CDR1 SGHNT and CDR2 YYREEE (reference sequence). CDR3 length equals 13 residues. The variable domain in full, completed from reference TRBV5-4 and TRBJ2-1, reads ETGVTQSPTHLIKTRGQQVTLRCSSQSGHNTVSWYQQALGQGPQFIFQYYREEENGRGNFPPRFSGLQFPNYSSELNVNALELDDSALYLCASSPRTSNEQFFGPGTRLTVL.